This section outlines one T cell receptor beta chain sequence together with its context. The J segment lost 5 bases and the V segment lost 9 bases, leaving 5 bases of the junction unmatched. Germline CDR1 LGHNT, CDR2 FRNRAP. CDR3 length: 13 amino acids. This record comes from a study of blood T cell repertoires in COVID-19. Repertoires were generated with immunoSEQ multiplex PCR, while TCRdb's copy carries only in-frame clones and drops some. The sample records just under 350,000 clones, about nine tenths being singletons. This clonotype originated in an older woman with COVID-19, enrolled during active disease. Source material: peripheral blood. The V gene is TRBV12-5, the J gene TRBJ2-1; TRBD1 agrees at 9 bases. CDR3 in amino acids: CASRRTGDNEQFF. CDR3 DNA: TGTGCTAGCCGGCGGACAGGGGACAATGAGCAGTTCTTC.